This T cell receptor (beta chain) comes out of a study of vaccination and CD4 T cells after COVID-19. Study information: Convalescent cases consisted of six males and four females, of whom two were Hispanic. Overlapping spike peptides of SARS-CoV-2, HCoV-NL63, HCoV-OC43 and HCoV-229E were used, and cells were stimulated with them.

Sequencing of the DNA from cultured CD4+ T cells was carried out with the Oncomine TCR Beta short-read assay. Each CDR3 protein is one row after TCRdb ran MiXCR on the PCR reads. The sample lists roughly 10,000 distinct CDR3 sequences, 51% occurring once. This clonotype is classed as medium-sized. As yet, its antigen is unknown. Treatment meaning: roughly 10-day PBMC culture with coronavirus spike peptide pools or control peptides (ViraFEST assay). Sequencing used CD4+ T cells from blood, cultured in vitro. The sequence was collected from a human donor who had recovered from COVID-19.

CDR3 nucleotide sequence: TGTGCCAGCAGTTATAGGGGGGAAGGTGTCCATGGCTACACCTTC. It encodes CASSYRGEGVHGYTF. The chain uses TRBV6-5 and TRBJ1-2, with D possibly TRBD1 on 6 matching bases. CDR3 length: 15 residues. The germline V gene encodes CDR1 MNHEY and CDR2 SVGAGI. Trimming left V 3 bases short and J 6 bases short, with 17 bases between.